This T cell receptor (beta chain) was sequenced during a study of blood T cell repertoires in COVID-19. Study in general: Sites in the United States, Italy and Spain provided acute and convalescent COVID-19 samples.

Seattle participants joined during active infection and were tracked over time. Profiling relied on immunoSEQ multiplex PCR, and the TCRdb table lists in-frame clones only, not all of them. The profile shows 250,000 to 350,000 clones, roughly 86% of them singletons. Germline CDR1 and CDR2: MNHEY and SVGAGI. The CDR3 contains 15 residues. After removal of 8 bases from V and 4 bases from J, the junction contained 12 bases not matched to a gene. This chain connects TRBV6-5 to TRBJ1-1; 8 nucleotides match TRBD1. The receptor's source is a young woman with COVID-19, enrolled during active disease. Sequenced material: peripheral blood. The CDR3 sequence is CASSYSGGASTEAFF. DNA for the CDR3: TGTGCCAGCTCGTATTCAGGGGGCGCTTCCACTGAAGCTTTCTTT.